This TCR beta chain was obtained from a study of CD8 T cells in ankylosing spondylitis. Study-wide results and caveats: For ankylosing spondylitis blood, a TCR beta motif of about eight highly homologous variants appeared characteristic.

Many counts were recorded for this clonotype. Antigen: not known. The length of the CDR3 is 14 residues. With V trimmed by 4 bases and J by 4 bases, 4 bases remained unmatched. Germline values: CDR1 KGHDR, CDR2 SFDVKD. TCRdb reprocessed the 5' RACE reads via MiXCR and lists one record per CDR3 protein. The data show around 180,000 distinct CDR3 sequences, with roughly 18% seen just once and more than 3.5% held by the top ten. The receptor comes from a male donor aged 10-30 years with ankylosing spondylitis or in good health (not recorded which). V usage is TRBV24-1 and J usage is TRBJ1-2, with 8 positions matching TRBD1. Sequenced: blood, either unsorted or a sorted T cell fraction (not recorded which). The chain's CDR3 is CATSDGTGFYGYTF. CDR3 DNA: TGTGCCACCAGTGACGGGACAGGATTCTATGGCTACACCTTC.